One sample yielded the 32 T cell receptor beta chains listed below, sequenced in a study of cytomegalovirus exposure and HLA in healthy donors. With 60 Vbeta and 13 Jbeta primers, the PCR was carried out. The assay was immunoSEQ multiplex PCR, and TCRdb's table has in-frame clones only and misses some. The sample carries about 160,000 clones, 75% to 85% recorded once. Specimen: PBMCs. Source of these receptors: a middle-aged man in good health and CMV-seropositive.

The V call is TRBV7-9, the J call TRBJ1-4; 8 positions agree with TRBD1. Germline CDR1 and CDR2: SEHNR and FQNEAQ (reference sequence). After removal of 6 bases from V and 7 bases from J, the junction contained 4 bases not matched to a gene. CDR3 size: 13 residues. CDR3 in amino acids: CASRQGEAEKLFF. The CDR3 coding sequence is TGTGCCAGCAGACAGGGGGAGGCTGAAAAACTGTTTTTT.

The gene calls are TRBV2 and TRBJ2-7; the match to TRBD2 covers 8 bases. CDR3 size: 14 residues. Trimming at V came to 7 bases and at J to 0 bases, leaving 5 bases not matched to a gene. Looked up from germline, CDR1 is SNHLY and CDR2 is FYNNEI. CDR3 region: CASTKGTSSYEQYF. In nucleotides, the CDR3 is TGTGCCAGCACCAAGGGGACTAGCTCCTACGAGCAGTACTTC.

The V call is TRBV18, the J call TRBJ2-7, with 8 positions matching TRBD1. The length of the CDR3 is 12 residues. Germline loops: CDR1 KGHSH, CDR2 LQKENI. After removal of 4 bases from V and 7 bases from J, the junction contained 3 bases not matched to a gene. CDR3 in amino acids: CASSRTGREQYV. CDR3 coding DNA: TGTGCCAGCTCACGGACAGGGAGGGAGCAGTACGTC.

This chain links TRBV7-9 with TRBJ1-2; 7 nucleotides line up with TRBD1. Germline CDR1 reads SEHNR; CDR2 reads FQNEAQ (reference sequence). Trimming removed 1 base from V and 4 bases from J; junction bases left unmatched: 15. The CDR3 extends over 18 amino acids. DNA for the CDR3: TGTGCCAGCAGCTTAGTGGCCGCCCGGGACAGACCGACCTATGGCTACACCTTC. It encodes CASSLVAARDRPTYGYTF.

This clone has only a few counts. The V and J genes are TRBV14 and TRBJ1-6; perhaps TRBD1 as D (5 bases). Trimming shortened V by 1 base and J by 7 bases, and 11 bases separated the two germline ends. CDR1 and CDR2 (germline): SGHDN, FVKESK. The CDR3 has 15 amino acids. In DNA form, the CDR3 reads TGTGCCAGCAGCCAAGCATTAGGGGAAAATTCACCCCTCCACTTT. Amino acid sequence: CASSQALGENSPLHF.

This clone was detected a few times. The rearrangement joins TRBV19 to TRBJ1-2; D gene uncertain. Germline V gene sequence: CDR1 LNHDA, CDR2 SQIVND (reference sequence). Trimming removed 3 bases at V and 4 bases at J, with 9 bases between. The CDR3 loop spans 13 amino acids. The CDR3 coding sequence is TGTGCCAGTAGTATGGGCGGGCCCTATGGCTACACCTTC. Residues: CASSMGGPYGYTF. Full variable domain (remainder filled in from reference TRBV19 and TRBJ1-2): DGGITQSPKYLFRKEGQNVTLSCEQNLNHDAMYWYRQDPGQGLRLIYYSQIVNDFQKGDIAEGYSVSREKKESFPLTVTSAQKNPTAFYLCASSMGGPYGYTFGSGTRLTVV.

This clone was detected only once. The V and J genes are TRBV2 and TRBJ2-7, with a tentative D call TRBD1 (6 bases). Deletions cut 3 bases from V and 5 bases from J, with 11 bases between. Per the germline V gene, CDR1 is SNHLY and CDR2 is FYNNEI. The CDR3 sequence is 13 residues long. The DNA for the CDR3 is TGTGCCAGCAGTGAGCAGGGGTTACACGAGCAGTACTTC. Translation: CASSEQGLHEQYF.

The CDR3 region is CASHGGGVSVEQFF. CDR3 in DNA: TGTGCCAGTCATGGGGGAGGGGTGTCGGTTGAGCAGTTCTTC. The chain joins TRBV27 to TRBJ2-1, with 7 bases matching TRBD2. The CDR3 is 14 amino acids. J was trimmed by 9 bases and V by 9 bases; bases with no gene match: 14. In germline, CDR1 is MNHEY, CDR2 SMNVEV (reference sequence).

V gene TRBV11-3 combines with J gene TRBJ2-3; possibly TRBD1 for D (6 bases). CDR3 length: 15 residues. The V gene's germline CDR1 is SGHNT and CDR2 YENEEA. Trimming cost V 4 bases and J 1 base, with 12 bases left between them. The CDR3 spells CASSSSGDGTDTQYF. CDR3 nucleotide sequence: TGTGCCAGCAGCTCATCAGGGGACGGCACAGATACGCAGTATTTT.

This clone was seen a handful of times. V usage is TRBV10-3 and J usage is TRBJ1-5, with D possibly TRBD1 on 6 matching bases. The CDR3 contains 12 residues. Per the germline V gene, CDR1 is ENHRY and CDR2 is SYGVKD. V was shortened by 9 bases and J by 5 bases, with 11 bases between the two germline ends. The CDR3 sequence is CAIGQSDQPQHF. CDR3 DNA: TGTGCCATTGGACAGTCTGATCAGCCCCAGCATTTT.

The chain uses TRBV6-4 and TRBJ1-3, with 8 bases lining up with TRBD1. In germline, CDR1 is MRHNA, CDR2 SNTAGT. The CDR3 extends over 16 amino acids. V lost 4 bases and J lost 0; bases outside the gene matches: 5. Written as DNA, the CDR3 is TGTGCCAGCAGTGGGGGACAGGCGAGCTCTGGAAACACCATATATTTT. It is translated as CASSGGQASSGNTIYF.

This clone turned up a few times. The gene calls are TRBV11-2 and TRBJ2-2; 7 bases align to TRBD2. The V gene's germline CDR1 is SGHAT and CDR2 FQNNGV. With 5 bases clipped from V and 4 bases from J, the junction kept 7 bases outside the gene matches. The CDR3 is 15 residues long. The CDR3 loop is CASSPSGGGTGELFF. The CDR3 DNA reads as TGTGCCAGCAGCCCTTCGGGCGGGGGCACCGGGGAGCTGTTTTTT.

The chain has TRBV6-6 and TRBJ2-5; 14 positions agree with TRBD2. V lost 11 bases and J lost 3; bases outside the gene matches: 5. There are 14 residues in the CDR3. Germline V gives CDR1 MNHNY, CDR2 SVGAGI (reference sequence). The CDR3 reads CAATSGGAEETQYF. The CDR3 coding sequence is TGTGCCGCGACTAGCGGGGGGGCAGAAGAGACCCAGTACTTC.

The chain employs TRBV7-9 and TRBJ1-1; no firm D call. Germline V gene sequence: CDR1 SEHNR, CDR2 FQNEAQ (reference sequence). There are 11 residues in the CDR3. V was clipped by 1 base and J by 7 bases, with 4 bases between them. For the CDR3, the DNA is TGTGCCAGCAGCTTAGTTTATGAAGCTTTCTTT. The encoded protein is CASSLVYEAFF.

This chain links TRBV6-4 with TRBJ2-7; 7 bases line up with TRBD1. Germline assignment: CDR1 MRHNA and CDR2 SNTAGT. The CDR3 length is 14 residues. V shed 0 bases, J shed 9 bases, and the junction held 8 bases outside the gene matches. The CDR3, as DNA: TGTGCCAGCAGTGACTCCGACGGTCAGGGGGTGCAGTACGTC. Translation gives CASSDSDGQGVQYV.

CDR3: CASSSLGQGQNYGYTF. DNA for the CDR3: TGTGCCAGCAGCTCGCTGGGACAGGGCCAGAACTATGGCTACACCTTC. The J gene is TRBJ1-2, the V gene TRBV5-6; 9 bases fit TRBD1. The V and J ends lost 3 bases and 2 bases, in that order; junction bases with no gene match: 8. The CDR3 consists of 16 residues. The germline V gene encodes CDR1 SGHDT and CDR2 YYEEEE.

On this clone: The sample holds other DNA sequences that translate to the same CDR3. The chain recombines TRBV12-5 with TRBJ1-1, with no clear D. The CDR3 loop spans 13 amino acids. V shed 2 bases and J shed 8 bases, with 12 bases lying between them. Germline lookup yields CDR1 LGHNT and CDR2 FRNRAP. CDR3 coding DNA: TGTGCTAGTGGTTTGACCCGGTCCACCGAAGCTTTCTTT. This encodes CASGLTRSTEAFF.

The V and J genes are TRBV5-1 and TRBJ1-1; no firm D call. In germline, CDR1 is SGHRS, CDR2 YFSETQ. Trimming removed 2 bases at V and 0 bases at J, with 8 bases between. This CDR3 is 14 amino acids long. In nucleotides, the CDR3 is TGCGCCAGCAGCTTTACGGAGGTGAACACTGAAGCTTTCTTT. Translating gives CASSFTEVNTEAFF.

This chain links TRBV5-1 with TRBJ2-3; D call uncertain. CDR3 size: 16 residues. The V end was cut by 0 bases, the J end by 0 bases, with 11 bases between. The V gene's germline CDR1 is SGHRS and CDR2 YFSETQ. The CDR3, as DNA: TGCGCCAGCAGCTTGGTTGGCGGAGCTAGCACAGATACGCAGTATTTT. This sequence encodes CASSLVGGASTDTQYF.

The V call is TRBV5-6, the J call TRBJ2-7; 10 bases are a match to TRBD1. Trimming took 4 bases from V and 3 from J; bases not matched to a gene: 10. This CDR3 comprises 16 residues. Germline assignment: CDR1 SGHDT and CDR2 YYEEEE. The CDR3 spells CASSGGRRTGGYEQYV. The CDR3 DNA sequence: TGTGCCAGCAGCGGCGGAAGGCGGACAGGGGGCTACGAGCAGTACGTC.

The chain joins TRBV6-5 to TRBJ1-2; TRBD1 is a possible D gene (6 bases). The CDR3 sequence is 12 residues long. The germline CDR1 and CDR2 sequences are MNHEY and SVGAGI. Trimming stripped 4 bases from V and 8 bases from J, with 11 bases between. In DNA form, the CDR3 reads TGTGCCAGCAGTTTCACAGGGAACGGCTACACCTTC. Translating it yields CASSFTGNGYTF.

The chain combines TRBV27 with TRBJ2-2; 14 bases are shared with TRBD2. The CDR3 is made up of 17 amino acids. Germline CDR1 MNHEY, CDR2 SMNVEV (reference sequence). V gave up 5 bases and J gave up 6 bases; unmatched junction bases: 8. The chain's CDR3 is CASSLGLAGGSSGELFF. CDR3 coding DNA: TGTGCCAGCAGTCTAGGACTAGCGGGGGGATCGTCCGGGGAGCTGTTTTTT.

The V gene is TRBV12-5, the J gene TRBJ1-1; TRBD1 matches at 8 bases. The CDR3 runs to 13 residues. Germline loops: CDR1 LGHNT, CDR2 FRNRAP. V shed 7 bases, J shed 4 bases, and the junction held 5 bases outside the gene matches. Here the CDR3 reads CASADTGGTEAFF. In DNA, the CDR3 is TGTGCTAGTGCCGATACAGGGGGCACTGAAGCTTTCTTT.

This sequence joins TRBV15 and TRBJ2-5; 10 bases map to TRBD2. The CDR3 has 17 residues. Germline CDR1 is LNHNV and CDR2 is YYDKDF (reference sequence). The junction had 5 bases not matched to a gene; V was cut back by 1 base and J by 0 bases. The CDR3, as DNA: TGTGCCACCAGCAGAGGGGGAACTAGCGGGGACCAAGAGACCCAGTACTTC. It yields the protein CATSRGGTSGDQETQYF.

The chain is built from TRBV6-5 and TRBJ2-2; D is ambiguous. This CDR3 contains 12 residues. Trimming shortened V by 11 bases and J by 1 base, and 8 bases separated the two germline ends. CDR1 is MNHEY, CDR2 SVGAGI, per germline. The DNA of the CDR3 is TGTGCCTCGAGGCTGAACACCGGGGAGCTGTTTTTT. The encoded protein is CASRLNTGELFF.

The rearrangement links TRBV7-9 to TRBJ1-5; D is unresolved. CDR1 and CDR2 (germline): SEHNR, FQNEAQ (reference sequence). Trimming took off 5 bases at V and 6 bases at J, with 17 bases between the two ends. The CDR3 is 15 residues long. Here the CDR3 reads CASSVSEAGSQPQHF. Written as DNA, the CDR3 is TGTGCCAGCAGCGTAAGCGAGGCGGGAAGTCAGCCCCAGCATTTT. Looking up the rest from reference TRBV7-9 and TRBJ1-5 gives the full variable domain: DTGVSQNPRHKITKRGQNVTFRCDPISEHNRLYWYRQTLGQGPEFLTYFQNEAQLEKSRLLSDRFSAERPKGSFSTLEIQRTEQGDSAMYLCASSVSEAGSQPQHFGDGTRLSIL.

The DNA for the CDR3 is TGCGCCAGCAGCCAAGTCGCAGGGCAGCAGCCCCAGCATTTT. Translating it yields CASSQVAGQQPQHF. This chain links TRBV4-1 with TRBJ1-5; D might be TRBD1 (5 bases). V lost 1 base and J lost 7, with 11 bases in between. Per germline, CDR1 MGHRA and CDR2 YSYEKL. This CDR3 has 14 amino acids.

This chain connects TRBV10-1 to TRBJ1-1; D is unresolved. Germline V gene lookup returns CDR1 WNHNN and CDR2 SYGVQD (reference sequence). The CDR3 is 13 amino acids. Between the trimmed V and J ends, which lost 3 bases and 5 bases, there was a span of 10 bases. CDR3: CASSDPPGTEAFF. The CDR3 DNA reads TGCGCCAGCAGTGATCCCCCGGGAACTGAAGCTTTCTTT.

The V call is TRBV7-6, the J call TRBJ2-3; D possibly corresponds to TRBD2 (5 bases). V was pared by 0 bases and J by 0 bases, with 7 bases between. CDR1 is SGHVS and CDR2 is FNYEAQ in the germline V gene. The CDR3 totals 15 residues. This CDR3 reads CASSLAPGSTDTQYF. For the CDR3, the DNA is TGTGCCAGCAGCTTAGCTCCGGGAAGCACAGATACGCAGTATTTT.

The chain joins TRBV5-6 to TRBJ2-5; 12 bases line up with TRBD2. The CDR3 runs 16 residues. The J segment lost 4 bases and the V segment lost 5 bases, leaving 9 bases of the junction unmatched. Germline V CDR1 and CDR2: SGHDT, YYEEEE. CDR3 residues: CASSPLAGGPGETQYF. CDR3 DNA: TGTGCCAGCAGTCCTCTAGCGGGAGGGCCAGGAGAGACCCAGTACTTC.

This chain joins TRBV6-1 and TRBJ1-5, with a weak D call TRBD1 (6 bases). The CDR3 contains 15 residues. V lost 10 bases and J 0 bases, leaving 16 bases between the germline ends. Germline V gives CDR1 MNHNS, CDR2 SASEGT. CDR3 nucleotide sequence: TGTGCCACCCAGACGGACAGCTATAGCAATCAGCCCCAGCATTTT. Encoded protein: CATQTDSYSNQPQHF.

This clone was seen a few times. The chain links TRBV14 to TRBJ2-3; 7 nucleotides agree with TRBD2. The CDR3 has 16 residues. The junction had 10 bases not matched to a gene; V was cut back by 5 bases and J by 2 bases. Germline V gene data show CDR1 as SGHDN and CDR2 as FVKESK. The CDR3 DNA reads as TGTGCCAGCAGCGGCTGGGACTACCCTTTCACAGATACGCAGTATTTT. Translated, it gives CASSGWDYPFTDTQYF.